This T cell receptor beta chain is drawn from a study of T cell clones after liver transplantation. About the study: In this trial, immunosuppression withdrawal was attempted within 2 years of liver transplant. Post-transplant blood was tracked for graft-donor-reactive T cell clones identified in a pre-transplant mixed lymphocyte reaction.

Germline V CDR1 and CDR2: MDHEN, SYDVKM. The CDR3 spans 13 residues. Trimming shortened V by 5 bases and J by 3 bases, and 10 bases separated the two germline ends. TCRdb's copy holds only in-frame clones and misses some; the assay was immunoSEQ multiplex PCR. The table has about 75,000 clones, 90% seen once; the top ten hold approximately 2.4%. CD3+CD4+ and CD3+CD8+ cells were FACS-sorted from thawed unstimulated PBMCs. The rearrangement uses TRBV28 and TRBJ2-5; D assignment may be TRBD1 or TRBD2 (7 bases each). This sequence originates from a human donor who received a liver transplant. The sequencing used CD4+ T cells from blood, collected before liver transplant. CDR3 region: CASSPGGEETQYF. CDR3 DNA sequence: TGTGCCAGCAGTCCAGGGGGGGAAGAGACCCAGTACTTC.